The 20 T cell receptor beta chains given below trace back to one sample, sequenced in a study of shared clonotypes between healthy human individuals. Clones were read by immunoSEQ multiplex PCR, and TCRdb kept only the in-frame ones, dropping some. The sample records roughly 2.2 million clones, around 93% being singletons. The sequenced material came from naive CD4+ T cells from PBMCs. Regarding subset: CD45RA+ positively selected. These receptors were taken from a man younger than 35 in good health. Some clones in this sample may be carry-over from other donors' samples.

The V call is TRBV5-4, the J call TRBJ1-1; the D is unclear. The V gene lost 6 bases and the J gene lost 4 bases, with 19 bases spanning the gap. CDR1 is SGHNT, CDR2 YYREEE, per germline (reference sequence). There are 15 residues in the CDR3. The CDR3 DNA reads TGTGCCAGCACCCTAATCCCGGAGTCTTTCACTGAAGCTTTCTTT. It specifies CASTLIPESFTEAFF.

This rearrangement joins TRBV2 to TRBJ1-5; D perhaps matches TRBD1 (5 bases). The V gene's germline CDR1 is SNHLY and CDR2 FYNNEI. The V end was cut by 1 base, the J end by 4 bases, with 11 bases between. This CDR3 region has 15 residues. The CDR3 region has the DNA TGTGCCAGCAGTGAAGGCGGGGGTTGGAATCAGCCCCAGCATTTT. It yields the protein CASSEGGGWNQPQHF.

This clone was detected once. V gene TRBV5-1 combines with J gene TRBJ2-7, with 10 positions matching TRBD2. The germline V gene encodes CDR1 SGHRS and CDR2 YFSETQ. This CDR3 contains 15 residues. V lost 0 bases and J lost 6; bases outside the gene matches: 6. This CDR3 is CASSLVLAGGAEQYF. CDR3 nucleotides: TGCGCCAGCAGCTTGGTGTTAGCGGGAGGAGCCGAGCAGTACTTC.

The chain has TRBV25-1 and TRBJ1-4, with TRBD1 matching 7 bases. Germline loops: CDR1 MGHDK, CDR2 SYGVNS. The J segment lost 7 bases and the V segment lost 4 bases, leaving 9 bases of the junction unmatched. This CDR3 is built from 15 residues. The CDR3 reads CASSARQGRSEKLFF. In DNA form, the CDR3 reads TGTGCCAGCAGTGCCCGACAGGGCCGGAGTGAAAAACTGTTTTTT. The full variable domain, completed using reference TRBV25-1 and TRBJ1-4, is EADIYQTPRYLVIGTGKKITLECSQTMGHDKMYWYQQDPGMELHLIHYSYGVNSTEKGDLSSESTVSRIRTEHFPLTLESARPSHTSQYLCASSARQGRSEKLFFGSGTQLSVL.

For this clone: The same CDR3 also results from other DNA sequences found in this sample. The chain employs TRBV27 and TRBJ2-5; D possibly corresponds to TRBD1 (6 bases). V was shortened by 2 bases and J by 2 bases, with 9 bases between the two germline ends. Germline V gene sequence: CDR1 MNHEY, CDR2 SMNVEV (reference sequence). The CDR3 runs to 14 residues. The CDR3, as DNA: TGTGCCAGCAGTTTACGGACAGCGCAAGAGACCCAGTACTTC. Translation gives CASSLRTAQETQYF.

V and J are TRBV28 and TRBJ2-1, with D possibly TRBD1 on 6 matching bases. The germline V gene has CDR1 MDHEN and CDR2 SYDVKM. V was clipped by 3 bases and J by 2 bases, with 14 bases between them. The CDR3 length is 16 residues. CDR3 sequence reads: CASSLGIRGPYNEQFF. The CDR3 DNA follows: TGTGCCAGCAGTTTGGGAATCAGGGGCCCCTACAATGAGCAGTTCTTC.

In this sample, this clone turned up once. The J gene is TRBJ2-5, the V gene TRBV7-9, with D unclear. V lost 1 base to trimming and J lost 5 bases, with 17 bases between them. The V gene's germline CDR1 is SEHNR and CDR2 FQNEAQ (reference sequence). The CDR3 runs to 16 residues. CDR3 protein: CASSLGQAPLRETQYF. The CDR3 DNA reads as TGTGCCAGCAGCTTAGGTCAGGCCCCTTTAAGGGAGACCCAGTACTTC.

The V and J genes are TRBV11-3 and TRBJ2-3, with D possibly matching TRBD2 (5 bases). Germline V gene lookup returns CDR1 SGHNT and CDR2 YENEEA. This CDR3 contains 14 residues. The V and J ends lost 1 base and 4 bases respectively, with 9 bases between them. CDR3 protein: CASSLGSGSDTQYF. The CDR3 coding sequence is TGTGCCAGCAGCTTAGGTTCGGGGTCAGATACGCAGTATTTT.

V is TRBV4-2 and J is TRBJ2-5, with TRBD2 matching 9 bases. The CDR3 is made up of 16 amino acids. J gave up 2 bases and V 1 base, and 5 bases lay outside the gene matches. Germline V CDR1 and CDR2: LGHNA, YNFKEQ. The CDR3 loop reads CASSQALTSGQETQYF. The CDR3 bases are TGTGCCAGCAGCCAAGCTTTAACTAGCGGGCAAGAGACCCAGTACTTC.

The chain has TRBV5-1 and TRBJ2-2; 10 bases match TRBD2. The length of the CDR3 is 16 residues. Germline loops: CDR1 SGHRS, CDR2 YFSETQ. V lost 3 bases, J lost 6 bases, and 8 bases stayed unmatched. The CDR3 region has the DNA TGCGCCAGCAGCTCCACTAGCGGGAAAAATGCCGGGGAGCTGTTTTTT. The encoded protein is CASSSTSGKNAGELFF.

The chain employs TRBV28 and TRBJ1-2, with no clear D. V shed 8 bases and J shed 4 bases, with 11 bases lying between them. The CDR3 has 12 residues. Germline CDR1 MDHEN, CDR2 SYDVKM. CDR3 amino acids: CASQEGVYGYTF. Here the CDR3 DNA reads TGTGCCAGCCAGGAGGGAGTCTATGGCTACACCTTC.

Of note for this clone: The same CDR3 can be traced to other DNA sequences in this sample. The chain has TRBV7-9 and TRBJ1-4, with unresolved D. In germline, CDR1 is SEHNR, CDR2 FQNEAQ (reference sequence). The CDR3 is made up of 12 amino acids. V dropped 2 bases and J dropped 7 bases, with 5 bases sitting between them. This CDR3 is CASSLIGEKLFF. CDR3 bases: TGTGCCAGCAGCTTAATAGGTGAAAAACTGTTTTTT. Drawing the rest from reference TRBV7-9 and TRBJ1-4, the complete variable domain is DTGVSQNPRHKITKRGQNVTFRCDPISEHNRLYWYRQTLGQGPEFLTYFQNEAQLEKSRLLSDRFSAERPKGSFSTLEIQRTEQGDSAMYLCASSLIGEKLFFGSGTQLSVL.

This chain connects TRBV2 to TRBJ1-1; 8 positions agree with TRBD1. From germline, CDR1 is SNHLY and CDR2 FYNNEI. The J segment lost 10 bases and the V segment lost 5 bases, leaving 18 bases of the junction unmatched. The CDR3 is made up of 16 amino acids. The CDR3 DNA reads TGTGCCAGCAGTCCGCGACCGGACAGGGATGGGGGAGGAGCTTTCTTT. Its translation is CASSPRPDRDGGGAFF.

The genes are TRBV5-1 and TRBJ1-2, with TRBD1 matching 8 bases. J lost 3 bases, V lost 5 bases, and 12 bases had no gene match. From germline, CDR1 is SGHRS and CDR2 YFSETQ. This CDR3 is 16 amino acids long. DNA for the CDR3: TGCGCCAGCAGAGAGGGACAGGCAATTGAATACTATGGCTACACCTTC. It yields the protein CASREGQAIEYYGYTF.

The chain employs TRBV27 and TRBJ2-7; D remains unclear. Between the trimmed V and J ends, which lost 3 bases and 4 bases, there was a span of 13 bases. The CDR3 has 14 amino acids. The V gene's germline CDR1 is MNHEY and CDR2 SMNVEV (reference sequence). This CDR3 is CASSLTGVKYEQYF. CDR3 sequence (DNA): TGTGCCAGCAGTTTGACTGGCGTGAAATACGAGCAGTACTTC.

Comments on this clone: A junction boundary mismatches the germline segment, possibly from a read error. The CDR3 region is CASSYTRTSF. DNA for the CDR3: TGTGCCAGCAGTTACACTCGGACATCCTTC. This chain connects TRBV6-6 to TRBJ1-2; possible D gene TRBD1, 5 bases. Per the germline V gene, CDR1 is MNHNY and CDR2 is SVGAGI (reference sequence). The CDR3 length is 10 residues.

The V gene is TRBV29-1, the J gene TRBJ2-7, with 10 bases that match TRBD2. V dropped 5 bases and J dropped 10; count of bases not matched to a gene: 11. This CDR3 has 13 residues. Germline lookup yields CDR1 SQVTM and CDR2 ANQGSEA. As DNA, the CDR3 is TGCAGCGTTATAGCGGGGGGCCCGTCTCAACAGTACTTC. This gives the protein CSVIAGGPSQQYF.

V usage is TRBV4-1 and J usage is TRBJ2-5; D is ambiguous. The CDR3 covers 13 residues. The germline CDR1 and CDR2 sequences are MGHRA and YSYEKL. V gave up 0 bases and J gave up 5 bases, with 7 bases separating them. CDR3 loop: CASSQEVSETQYF. The CDR3 coding sequence is TGCGCCAGCAGCCAAGAGGTCAGTGAGACCCAGTACTTC.

Concerning this clone: The CDR3 end shows no conserved phenylalanine or tryptophan, and so a read error is likely. It is unclear where the CDR3 begins or ends on the DNA, so no DNA is shown, and the CDR3 is as TCRdb lists it. The chain recombines TRBV6-1 with TRBJ1-6; no check of the table's D call, TRBD1, against the DNA was made. Per the germline V gene, CDR1 is MNHNS and CDR2 is SASEGT. The CDR3 totals 9 residues, both ends included. The CDR3 spells CASGGTVVI.

This chain links TRBV9 with TRBJ2-5; D ambiguous. The V end lost 3 bases, the J end lost 5 bases, and 14 bases lay between the germline ends. CDR3 length equals 14 residues. The germline V gene encodes CDR1 SGDLS and CDR2 YYNGEE. The CDR3 reads CASSGEALAETQYF. The CDR3, as DNA: TGTGCCAGCAGCGGTGAAGCCTTGGCGGAGACCCAGTACTTC.